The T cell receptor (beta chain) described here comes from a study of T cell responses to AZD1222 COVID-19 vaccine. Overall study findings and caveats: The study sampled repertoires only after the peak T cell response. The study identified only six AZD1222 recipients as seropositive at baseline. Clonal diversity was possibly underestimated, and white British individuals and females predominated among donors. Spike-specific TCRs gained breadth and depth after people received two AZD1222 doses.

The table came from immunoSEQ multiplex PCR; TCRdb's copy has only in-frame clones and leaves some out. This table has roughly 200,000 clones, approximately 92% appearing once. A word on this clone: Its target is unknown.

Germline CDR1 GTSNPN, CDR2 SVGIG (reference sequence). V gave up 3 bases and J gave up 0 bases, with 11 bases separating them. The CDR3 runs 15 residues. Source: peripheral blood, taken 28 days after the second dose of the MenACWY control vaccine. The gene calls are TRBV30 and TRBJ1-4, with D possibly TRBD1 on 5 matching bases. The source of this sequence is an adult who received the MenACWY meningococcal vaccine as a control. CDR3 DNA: TGTGCCTGGAGGCGGGGGATTGCAACTAATGAAAAACTGTTTTTT. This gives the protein CAWRRGIATNEKLFF.